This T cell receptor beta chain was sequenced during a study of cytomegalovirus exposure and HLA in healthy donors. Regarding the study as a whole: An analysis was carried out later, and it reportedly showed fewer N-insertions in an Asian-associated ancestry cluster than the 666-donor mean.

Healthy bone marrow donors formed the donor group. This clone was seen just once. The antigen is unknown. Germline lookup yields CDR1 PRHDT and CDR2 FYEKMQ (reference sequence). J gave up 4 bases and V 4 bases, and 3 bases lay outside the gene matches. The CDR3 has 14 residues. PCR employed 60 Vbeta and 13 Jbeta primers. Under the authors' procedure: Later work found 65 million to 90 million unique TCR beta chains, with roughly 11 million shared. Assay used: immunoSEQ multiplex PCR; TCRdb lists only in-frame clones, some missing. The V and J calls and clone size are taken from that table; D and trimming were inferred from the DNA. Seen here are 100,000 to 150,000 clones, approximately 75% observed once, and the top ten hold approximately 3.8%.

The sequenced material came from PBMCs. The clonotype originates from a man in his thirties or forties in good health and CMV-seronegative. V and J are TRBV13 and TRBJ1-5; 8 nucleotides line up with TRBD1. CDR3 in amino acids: CASSSTGGNQPQHF. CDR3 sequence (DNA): TGTGCCAGCAGCTCTACAGGGGGGAATCAGCCCCAGCATTTT.